The rows below give T cell receptor beta chains drawn from one sample of a study of blood T cell repertoires in COVID-19. The assay was immunoSEQ multiplex PCR, and TCRdb's table has in-frame clones only and misses some. The profile covers tens of thousands of clones, with about nine tenths appearing a single time and roughly 0.4% taken by the ten largest. Sequences were obtained from peripheral blood. These receptors originate from a human donor in a cohort sampled during active COVID-19. The CDR3 runs from the conserved cysteine through the conserved F or W. Each record gives: V gene, CDR3 length, CDR3 protein.

>TRBV11-3|13
CASSLGAQETQYF
>TRBV19|17
CASSSGTGRVMNTEAFF
>TRBV6-1|15
CASSEEVAGADTQYF
>TRBV21-1|15
CASSKGQGAWEKLFF
>TRBV5-1|13
CASSMTGGTEAFF
>TRBV12-3/TRBV12-4|12
CASSPLADREYF
>TRBV6-5|15
CASSSEQASNQPQHF
>TRBV5-1|15
CASSLGLDRAYGYTF
>TRBV12-3/TRBV12-4|12
CASRVDTYEQYF
>TRBV3-1/TRBV3-2|13
CASSPRRSTEAFF
>TRBV6-2/TRBV6-3|14
CASSSTGGSKGYTF
>TRBV5-4|14
CASSPGTGTYEQYF
>TRBV19|11
CASSSRDEAFF
>TRBV21-1|13
CASRTGQGYGYTF
>TRBV29-1|14
CSVGGGTGRTEAFF
>TRBV19|14
CASSTTAGNTEAFF
>TRBV27|16
CASSLTGESYNSPLHF
>TRBV3-1/TRBV3-2|15
CASSPGQSSGNTIYF
>TRBV2|13
CASIPPAADEQYF
>TRBV19|13
CASSMEGAGGYTF
>TRBV19|16
CASRPPMSSYNSPLHF
>TRBV10-3|12
CAISQKNTEAFF
>TRBV11-3|12
CASSLGAGEQYF
>TRBV4-3|16
CASSQDSGQGPYEQYF
>TRBV10-3|13
CAISDRVNYGYTF
>TRBV19|13
CASSQGFGNTIYF
>TRBV7-9|15
CASSLTGGLNQPQHF
>TRBV29-1|13
CSVPGQTNTEAFF
>TRBV6-2/TRBV6-3|14
CASSYSRDGRPQYF
>TRBV4-1|15
CASSPLMSTLNGYTF
>TRBV6-6|15
CASSYSTGSNEKLFF
>TRBV7-2|15
CASSTGQDPNSPLHF
>TRBV10-3|13
CAISPGGNPGYTF
>TRBV6-1|15
CASSEGAGGARVYTF
>TRBV10-3|15
CAISESTGMGQPQHF
>TRBV2|13
CASSGTANYGYTF
>TRBV6-2/TRBV6-3|14
CASSNIRGLTEAFF
>TRBV10-1|10
CPRTVLKAFF
>TRBV11-2|15
CASKIGRSSSYEQYF
>TRBV2|16
CASSFHTDSYNQPQHF
>TRBV4-1|16
CASSQEAGQLSYEQYF
>TRBV12-3/TRBV12-4|13
CASIGGPGGEAFF
>TRBV7-2|16
CASSSQQGTATYEQYF
>TRBV5-8|14
CASAIVGVNTEAFF
>TRBV4-1|15
CASSSSGGGPDTQYF